Listed below are T cell receptor beta chains from one sample, sequenced in a study of blood T cell repertoires in COVID-19. Clones were sequenced by immunoSEQ multiplex PCR, and TCRdb holds only the in-frame ones, with some missing. Among about 210,000 clones listed, 70% to 85% were seen once. The sequenced sample was peripheral blood. All receptors come from a woman older than 75 with COVID-19, enrolled during active disease. CDR3s include the opening cysteine and the closing phenylalanine or tryptophan. D genes are given only for firm matches. A row's size may be missing; if present it is once, few, many or a size class.

D | J | V | size | DNA | CDR3
. | TRBJ1-5 | TRBV14 | . | TGTGCCAGCAGCCGTTCAGCGGGTCAGCCCCAGCATTTT | CASSRSAGQPQHF
TRBD1 | TRBJ2-7 | TRBV3-1/TRBV3-2 | . | TGTGCCAGCAGCCATTTGACAGGGTCCCACGAGCAGTACTTC | CASSHLTGSHEQYF
TRBD1 | TRBJ2-3 | TRBV23-1 | . | TGCGCCAGCAGGACAGGGAAAAGCACAGATACGCAGTATTTT | CASRTGKSTDTQYF
. | TRBJ1-1 | TRBV5-4 | . | TGTGCCAGCAGCCTCGGGGGGGCGAGTATTGGCACTGAAGCTTTCTTT | CASSLGGASIGTEAFF
TRBD1 | TRBJ1-1 | TRBV5-1 | . | TGCGCCAGCAGCTACCGGGACAGGGAAGGTAGGAACACTGAAGCTTTCTTT | CASSYRDREGRNTEAFF
TRBD1 | TRBJ2-2 | TRBV5-1 | . | TGCGCCAGCAGCTTTGAGGGGGCGCGGGTACCCGGGGAGCTGTTTTTT | CASSFEGARVPGELFF
. | TRBJ1-2 | TRBV29-1 | . | TGCAGCGTTTACAGTTCCTATGGCTACACCTTC | CSVYSSYGYTF
. | TRBJ1-1 | TRBV23-1 | . | TGCGCCAGCCTAAACCAGGAGAACACTGAAGCTTTCTTT | CASLNQENTEAFF
TRBD1 | TRBJ1-2 | TRBV6-5 | . | TGTGCCAGCAACCGACCGGGACAGATTTCAAGCGGCTACACCTTC | CASNRPGQISSGYTF
. | TRBJ1-2 | TRBV19 | . | TGTGCCAGTAGTTCCCTCTATGGCTACACCTTC | CASSSLYGYTF
. | TRBJ1-2 | TRBV25-1 | . | TGTGCCAGCAGTGAATTGGGCAGGGGTAGTTTCGGCTACACCTTC | CASSELGRGSFGYTF
TRBD2 | TRBJ2-1 | TRBV3-1/TRBV3-2 | . | TGTGCCAGCAGCCCCTCGTGGGAGGGTGAGCAGTTCTTC | CASSPSWEGEQFF
. | TRBJ1-2 | TRBV14 | . | TGTGCCAGCAGCCAAGATGGGAAGGGGCGCATCTCCTATGGCTACACCTTC | CASSQDGKGRISYGYTF
. | TRBJ1-5 | TRBV4-1 | medium-sized | TGCGCCAGCAGCCAGGTTAACAGTAATCAGCCCCAGCATTTT | CASSQVNSNQPQHF
. | TRBJ1-2 | TRBV28 | . | TGTGCCAGCACCCCAAGGAGTTACACCTTC | CASTPRSYTF
. | TRBJ2-1 | TRBV7-6 | few | TGTGCCAGCGCGGCAGGGGCCATTCCAAGCTACAATGAGCAGTTCTTC | CASAAGAIPSYNEQFF
. | TRBJ1-5 | TRBV6-5 | . | TGTGCCAGCGCCCCAGCGGGCTCTAATCAGCCCCAGCATTTT | CASAPAGSNQPQHF
. | TRBJ1-3 | TRBV6-6 | once | TGTGCCAGCAGTTTAGGGGGTGAAACTGGAAACACCATATATTTT | CASSLGGETGNTIYF
TRBD2 | TRBJ2-7 | TRBV14 | few | TGTGCCAGCAGCCAAGATTTGTCTAGCGGGAGTCAGTACTTC | CASSQDLSSGSQYF
. | TRBJ2-7 | TRBV6-5 | . | TGTGCCAGTCATACTACAATGCGGTCCTACGAGCAGTACTTC | CASHTTMRSYEQYF
. | TRBJ1-2 | TRBV7-2 | . | TGTGCCAGCAGCTCAGGTGGTGGGTTACGAGGCTACACCTTC | CASSSGGGLRGYTF
. | TRBJ1-5 | TRBV7-8 | . | TGTGCCAGCAGCTGGGGGGGGCGCGGTTACAATCAGCCCCAGCATTTT | CASSWGGRGYNQPQHF
. | TRBJ2-5 | TRBV5-1 | . | TGCGCCAGCAGCTCCACGACGGGACAAGAGACCCAGTACTTC | CASSSTTGQETQYF
. | TRBJ2-7 | TRBV5-6 | . | TGTGCCAGCAGCTTGCAGGGGTCCTACGAGCAGTACTTC | CASSLQGSYEQYF
TRBD2 | TRBJ2-5 | TRBV5-1 | . | TGCGCCAGCAGCGAAACTAGCGGGAGCAACCAAGAGACCCAGTACTTC | CASSETSGSNQETQYF
TRBD2 | TRBJ2-2 | TRBV7-3 | . | TGTGCCAGCGGAGGACTAGCGGGGAACACCGGGGAGCTGTTTTTT | CASGGLAGNTGELFF
TRBD2 | TRBJ2-1 | TRBV19 | . | TGTGCCAGTAGTATATTGGGACTAGCCGGCAATGAGCAGTTCTTC | CASSILGLAGNEQFF
. | TRBJ2-2 | TRBV2 | . | TGTGCCACCGGTGGGCGGGCAGCAAAGACCGGGGAGCTGTTTTTT | CATGGRAAKTGELFF